These 32 T cell receptor beta chains came from one sample sequenced in a study of blood T cell repertoires in COVID-19. Repertoires were generated with immunoSEQ multiplex PCR, while TCRdb's copy carries only in-frame clones and drops some. The data show about 480,000 clones, roughly 90% seen once. Sequenced sample: PBMCs or T cells enriched from blood (not recorded which). These receptors were obtained from a woman aged 40 to 50 who had recovered from COVID-19.

The chain combines TRBV2 with TRBJ1-2, with 7 bases that match TRBD1. From germline, CDR1 is SNHLY and CDR2 FYNNEI. After removal of 9 bases from V and 8 bases from J, the junction contained 12 bases not matched to a gene. The length of the CDR3 is 13 residues. The CDR3 bases are TGTGCCAGTACCGACAGGGTGATTAGCGGCTACACCTTC. The encoded protein is CASTDRVISGYTF. Combining the CDR3 with reference TRBV2 and TRBJ1-2 gives the whole variable domain EPEVTQTPSHQVTQMGQEVILRCVPISNHLYFYWYRQILGQKVEFLVSFYNNEISEKSEIFDDQFSVERPDGSNFTLKIRSTKLEDSAMYFCASTDRVISGYTFGSGTRLTVV.

CDR3 sequence (DNA): TGTGCCAGCAGGAGTTTCAATGAGCAGTTCTTC. Residues: CASRSFNEQFF. V gene TRBV7-9 combines with J gene TRBJ2-1; D is unresolved. Between the trimmed V and J ends, which lost 6 bases and 6 bases, there was a span of 6 bases. This CDR3 comprises 11 residues. CDR1 is SEHNR and CDR2 is FQNEAQ in the germline V gene (reference sequence).

This clone was found a few times. The rearrangement uses TRBV5-4 and TRBJ2-7, with a possible D match to TRBD1 (5 bases). The germline gives CDR1 SGHNT, CDR2 YYREEE (reference sequence). The CDR3 consists of 13 residues. V shed 2 bases and J shed 5 bases, with 11 bases lying between them. In DNA, the CDR3 is TGTGCCAGCAGCTTCCAGGGAATCCACGAGCAGTACTTC. Translated, it gives CASSFQGIHEQYF.

The chain couples TRBV9 to TRBJ1-1, with D maybe TRBD1 (5 bases). V lost 3 bases to trimming and J lost 2 bases, with 8 bases between them. The V gene's germline CDR1 is SGDLS and CDR2 YYNGEE. The CDR3 loop spans 13 amino acids. CDR3 nucleotide sequence: TGTGCCAGCAGCGAAGGGACTAACACTGAAGCTTTCTTT. It specifies CASSEGTNTEAFF.

The table lists this clone with a count of one. This rearrangement joins TRBV3-1 (or the pseudogene TRBV3-2) to TRBJ2-7; D remains ambiguous. From germline, CDR1 is LGHDT and CDR2 YNNKEL (reference sequence). The CDR3 spans 14 residues. Between the trimmed V and J ends, which lost 0 bases and 1 base, there was a span of 7 bases. The CDR3 is CASSQDRYSYEQYF. The CDR3 DNA is TGTGCCAGCAGCCAAGATCGTTATTCCTACGAGCAGTACTTC.

The chain couples TRBV12-3 or TRBV12-4 to TRBJ1-2; 9 bases line up with TRBD1. Trimming cost V 5 bases and J 7 bases; bases outside gene matches: 5. The CDR3 is 13 residues long. CDR3 sequence: CASSRQGVAGYTF. Here the CDR3 DNA reads TGTGCCAGCAGTAGACAGGGGGTAGCTGGCTACACCTTC.

On this clone: One junction end disagrees with the germline gene, perhaps due to a read error. The genes are TRBV5-1 and TRBJ2-2, with a weak D call TRBD1 (6 bases). The germline V gene encodes CDR1 SGHRS and CDR2 YFSETQ. The CDR3 runs 14 residues. The CDR3 sequence is CASRLDSHTGELFF. The CDR3, as DNA: TGCGCCAGCAGATTGGACAGTCACACCGGGGAGCTGTTTTTT.

This clone appeared a single time. J is TRBJ2-1 and V is TRBV6-2 or TRBV6-3; the match to TRBD2 covers 12 bases. V gave up 5 bases and J gave up 6 bases; unmatched junction bases: 11. Germline V lookup: CDR1 MNHEY, CDR2 SVGEGT. This CDR3 is 17 amino acids long. Here the CDR3 DNA reads TGTGCCAGCAGTCTACCCCTAGCGGGAGGGCCGGGCAATGAGCAGTTCTTC. Its translation: CASSLPLAGGPGNEQFF.

The chain is built from TRBV7-2 and TRBJ2-7; weak D call: TRBD2 (6 bases). V lost 2 bases, J lost 3 bases, and 14 bases lay in between. CDR1 is SGHTA and CDR2 is FQGNSA in the germline V gene. The CDR3 length is 15 residues. CDR3 residues: CASSLIGGKDYEQYF. CDR3 coding DNA: TGTGCCAGCAGCTTAATTGGAGGGAAAGACTACGAGCAGTACTTC. Full variable domain (outside the CDR3, taken from reference TRBV7-2 and TRBJ2-7): GAGVSQSPSNKVTEKGKDVELRCDPISGHTALYWYRQSLGQGLEFLIYFQGNSAPDKSGLPSDRFSAERTGGSVSTLTIQRTQQEDSAVYLCASSLIGGKDYEQYFGPGTRLTVT.

This clone was counted many times. This chain uses TRBV10-3 with TRBJ2-3; tentatively, D is TRBD1 (7 bases). Germline V CDR1 and CDR2: ENHRY, SYGVKD. The CDR3 has 19 residues. V was pared by 6 bases and J by 0 bases, with 25 bases between. CDR3 DNA sequence: TGTGCCATCAGCCTAAAGGGGGCAAGGGGGGAATCTAGCACAGATACGCAGTATTTT. Translating it yields CAISLKGARGESSTDTQYF.

The CDR3 is CASSREGGAYEQFF. In nucleotides, the CDR3 is TGTGCCAGCAGTCGGGAGGGCGGAGCCTATGAGCAGTTCTTC. The chain recombines TRBV6-5 with TRBJ2-1; 8 bases fit TRBD2. Germline values: CDR1 MNHEY, CDR2 SVGAGI. Germline trimming cut 5 bases from V and 8 bases from J; bases unmatched to any gene: 8. This CDR3 contains 14 residues.

The V call is TRBV11-3, the J call TRBJ2-1, with 14 bases matching TRBD2. V was pared by 5 bases and J by 12 bases, with 6 bases of the junction left unmatched. The CDR3 has 14 residues. Germline values: CDR1 SGHNT, CDR2 YENEEA. The CDR3 is CASSPGTSGRRQFF. CDR3 nucleotide sequence: TGTGCCAGCAGCCCCGGGACTAGCGGGAGACGGCAGTTCTTC. Complete variable domain (other parts from reference TRBV11-3 and TRBJ2-1): EAGVVQSPRYKIIEKKQPVAFWCNPISGHNTLYWYLQNLGQGPELLIRYENEEAVDDSQLPKDRFSAERLKGVDSTLKIQPAELGDSAVYLCASSPGTSGRRQFFGPGTRLTVL.

V is TRBV2 and J is TRBJ2-3; TRBD2 aligns across 7 bases. CDR1 and CDR2 (germline): SNHLY, FYNNEI. With 4 bases clipped from V and 6 bases from J, the junction kept 16 bases outside the gene matches. The CDR3 loop spans 17 amino acids. The CDR3 DNA follows: TGTGCCAGCAGTGGGGGGATGACTAGCCGGTTTCTGGATACGCAGTATTTT. Its protein is CASSGGMTSRFLDTQYF.

V is TRBV5-6 and J is TRBJ2-1; 10 bases match TRBD1. Germline CDR1 reads SGHDT; CDR2 reads YYEEEE. This CDR3 has 15 residues. The junction had 5 bases not matched to a gene; V was cut back by 0 bases and J by 8 bases. The CDR3 here is CASSLGDRGGYEQFF. In nucleotides, the CDR3 is TGTGCCAGCAGCTTGGGGGACAGGGGAGGATATGAGCAGTTCTTC.

The rearrangement links TRBV5-6 to TRBJ1-6, with 8 nucleotides matching TRBD1. With V trimmed by 3 bases and J by 10 bases, 9 bases remained unmatched. Germline assignment: CDR1 SGHDT and CDR2 YYEEEE. There are 15 residues in the CDR3. CDR3 residues: CASSSGQGRGSPLHF. CDR3 sequence (DNA): TGTGCCAGCAGCTCCGGACAGGGCCGCGGATCACCCCTCCACTTT.

This chain links TRBV6-5 with TRBJ1-2, with 7 bases that match TRBD1. The V gene end was trimmed by 6 bases and the J gene end by 3 bases; junction bases not matched to a gene: 4. The CDR3 loop spans 13 amino acids. Germline V gene lookup returns CDR1 MNHEY and CDR2 SVGAGI. The CDR3: CASRPQGYYGYTF. The CDR3 DNA reads as TGTGCCAGCAGACCACAGGGGTACTATGGCTACACCTTC.

V usage is TRBV5-4 and J usage is TRBJ2-7; 13 nucleotides agree with TRBD2. The length of the CDR3 is 15 residues. The germline gives CDR1 SGHNT, CDR2 YYREEE (reference sequence). J gave up 1 base and V 6 bases, and 4 bases lay outside the gene matches. CDR3 region: CASTKGLAGSYEQYF. The CDR3 bases are TGTGCCAGCACCAAGGGACTAGCGGGGTCCTACGAGCAGTACTTC.

V and J are TRBV7-8 and TRBJ2-7, with TRBD2 matching 11 bases. With 5 bases clipped from V and 6 bases from J, the junction kept 6 bases outside the gene matches. CDR3 length equals 14 residues. Germline values: CDR1 SGHVS, CDR2 FQNEAQ. DNA for the CDR3: TGTGCCAGCAGCCTTAGCGGGAGGGCGACCGAGCAGTACTTC. As protein: CASSLSGRATEQYF. Combining the CDR3 with reference TRBV7-8 and TRBJ2-7 gives the whole variable domain GAGVSQSPRYKVAKRGQDVALRCDPISGHVSLFWYQQALGQGPEFLTYFQNEAQLDKSGLPSDRFFAERPEGSVSTLKIQRTQQEDSAVYLCASSLSGRATEQYFGPGTRLTVT.

The chain links TRBV19 to TRBJ2-1; 8 nucleotides align to TRBD2. This CDR3 spans 17 amino acids. With V trimmed by 4 bases and J by 7 bases, 15 bases remained unmatched. The germline gives CDR1 LNHDA, CDR2 SQIVND (reference sequence). The CDR3: CASSTSHIAGRRNEQFF. DNA for the CDR3: TGTGCCAGTAGTACATCCCACATAGCGGGAAGAAGGAATGAGCAGTTCTTC.

The gene calls are TRBV20-1 and TRBJ2-7; 9 bases match TRBD2. V was clipped by 3 bases and J by 0 bases; unmatched bases: 12. CDR1 is DFQATT and CDR2 is SNEGSKA in the germline V gene (reference sequence). This CDR3 contains 17 residues. The CDR3 sequence: CSASRVLAGVSSYEQYF. In nucleotides, the CDR3 is TGCAGTGCTAGTCGGGTTTTAGCGGGAGTGAGCTCCTACGAGCAGTACTTC.

This clone was seen once. The chain has TRBV11-2 and TRBJ2-3, with 9 bases that match TRBD2. The germline gives CDR1 SGHAT, CDR2 FQNNGV. V was clipped by 1 base and J by 1 base; unmatched bases: 12. This CDR3 contains 19 residues. In DNA, the CDR3 is TGTGCCAGCAGCTTAGCCAAGACTAGCGGTGGCGGGGGCACAGATACGCAGTATTTT. Translated, it gives CASSLAKTSGGGGTDTQYF.

The chain couples TRBV7-9 to TRBJ1-1; D is possibly TRBD1 (5 bases). This CDR3 is 15 amino acids long. The ends were cut back, 5 bases at V and 0 bases at J, with 13 bases in the middle. CDR1 and CDR2 (germline): SEHNR, FQNEAQ (reference sequence). CDR3: CASSPGEYMNTEAFF. The CDR3 region has the DNA TGTGCCAGCAGCCCGGGGGAATACATGAACACTGAAGCTTTCTTT.

The genes are TRBV24-1 and TRBJ1-2, with a possible D match to TRBD1 (6 bases). Looked up from germline, CDR1 is KGHDR and CDR2 is SFDVKD. V lost 3 bases and J 4 bases, leaving 14 bases between the germline ends. The CDR3 runs 15 residues. CDR3 protein: CATSDDRKGTYGYTF. The CDR3 DNA sequence: TGTGCCACCAGTGATGACAGGAAAGGGACCTATGGCTACACCTTC.

The rearrangement joins TRBV24-1 to TRBJ2-6; TRBD1 matches 7 bases. V was pared by 2 bases and J by 2 bases, with 2 bases of the junction left unmatched. Germline V gene sequence: CDR1 KGHDR, CDR2 SFDVKD. This CDR3 has 16 amino acids. Here the CDR3 reads CATSDYRGPGANVLTF. CDR3 DNA sequence: TGTGCCACCAGTGATTACAGGGGACCTGGGGCCAACGTCCTGACTTTC.

DNA of the CDR3: TGTGCCAGCAGGACCTCCGGGTTCCCCAACACTGAAGCTTTCTTT. It yields the protein CASRTSGFPNTEAFF. The chain combines TRBV6-5 with TRBJ1-1, with unresolved D. Trimming took off 6 bases at V and 2 bases at J, with 16 bases between the two ends. CDR3 length: 15 residues. Germline CDR1 and CDR2: MNHEY and SVGAGI.

On this clone: Other DNA sequences in the sample encode the same CDR3. The chain recombines TRBV7-2 with TRBJ2-5; D possibly corresponds to TRBD2 (5 bases). CDR1 and CDR2 from the germline V gene are SGHTA and FQGNSA. Trimming took 4 bases from V and 2 from J, leaving 8 bases between them. CDR3 length equals 13 residues. The CDR3 coding sequence is TGTGCCAGCAGCTCCGGACTGCAAGAGACCCAGTACTTC. Translating it yields CASSSGLQETQYF.

The chain is built from TRBV27 and TRBJ2-7; TRBD1 agrees at 7 bases. The germline V gene has CDR1 MNHEY and CDR2 SMNVEV (reference sequence). This CDR3 contains 15 residues. The V and J ends lost 6 bases and 1 base, in that order; junction bases with no gene match: 9. The DNA of the CDR3 is TGTGCCAGCAGGCTTACCCGGGACAGTTCCTACGAGCAGTACTTC. It codes for CASRLTRDSSYEQYF.

The sample holds a few counts of this clone. V and J are TRBV12-3 or TRBV12-4 and TRBJ2-1; 10 bases are a match to TRBD1. J lost 10 bases, V lost 3 bases, and 3 bases had no gene match. The CDR3 runs 13 residues. The CDR3 nucleotides are TGTGCCAGCAGTTTTGGGACAGGGGACGAGCAGTTCTTC. Translated, it gives CASSFGTGDEQFF.

This chain uses TRBV5-1 with TRBJ1-2; D is perhaps TRBD1 (5 bases). The CDR3 runs to 16 residues. CDR1 is SGHRS, CDR2 YFSETQ, per germline. The V gene lost 1 base and the J gene lost 3 bases, with 16 bases spanning the gap. The CDR3, as DNA: TGCGCCAGCAGCTTGCAGGGTACACCCGCCGACTATGGCTACACCTTC. Encoded protein: CASSLQGTPADYGYTF.

CDR3: CAAQRQGPYEQYF. DNA of the CDR3: TGTGCCGCCCAACGACAGGGCCCCTACGAGCAGTACTTC. The genes are TRBV6-5 and TRBJ2-7; 7 bases agree with TRBD1. Germline CDR1 MNHEY, CDR2 SVGAGI. J was trimmed by 2 bases and V by 11 bases; bases with no gene match: 9. The CDR3 spans 13 residues.

This clone was seen a single time. The rearrangement joins TRBV6-4 to TRBJ2-1, with TRBD2 matching 7 bases. The germline CDR1 and CDR2 sequences are MRHNA and SNTAGT. V dropped 6 bases and J dropped 3; count of bases not matched to a gene: 8. The CDR3 consists of 15 residues. The CDR3 coding sequence is TGTGCCAGCAGCCTCACCGGGACTAACTACAATGAGCAGTTCTTC. It specifies CASSLTGTNYNEQFF.

The genes are TRBV30 and TRBJ1-2; D may be TRBD1 (5 bases). V shed 0 bases and J shed 7 bases, with 18 bases lying between them. From germline, CDR1 is GTSNPN and CDR2 SVGIG (reference sequence). The CDR3 is 15 amino acids. CDR3 sequence reads: CAWSVHRGGDSGYTF. The CDR3 nucleotides are TGTGCCTGGAGTGTACACCGGGGGGGGGATAGTGGCTACACCTTC.